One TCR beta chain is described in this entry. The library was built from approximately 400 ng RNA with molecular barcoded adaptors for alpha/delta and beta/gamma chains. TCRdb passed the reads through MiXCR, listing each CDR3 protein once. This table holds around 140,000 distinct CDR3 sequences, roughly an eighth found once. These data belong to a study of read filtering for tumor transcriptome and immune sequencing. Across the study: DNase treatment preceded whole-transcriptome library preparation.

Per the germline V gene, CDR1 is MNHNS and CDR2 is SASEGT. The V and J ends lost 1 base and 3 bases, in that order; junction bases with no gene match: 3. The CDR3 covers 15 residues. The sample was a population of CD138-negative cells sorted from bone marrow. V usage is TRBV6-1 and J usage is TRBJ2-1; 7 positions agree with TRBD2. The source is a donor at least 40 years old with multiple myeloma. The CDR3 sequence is CASSEEGGGYNEQFF. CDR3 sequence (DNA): TGTGCCAGCAGTGAAGAAGGCGGGGGCTACAATGAGCAGTTCTTC.